This T cell receptor beta chain was observed in a study of CD8 T cells in ankylosing spondylitis. Study observations and caveats: Characteristic, it appeared, of ankylosing spondylitis blood was a TCR beta motif of 7 or 8 highly homologous variants.

TCRdb redid the calling of the 5' RACE reads with MiXCR, one entry per CDR3 protein. The sample lists about 440,000 distinct CDR3 sequences; about 15% were seen once. As to this clonotype: The target antigen is unknown.

Losses at the gene ends were 7 bases for V and 5 bases for J; bases not matched to a gene: 7. Per germline, CDR1 MNHNS and CDR2 SASEGT. The length of the CDR3 is 15 residues. The V and J genes are TRBV6-1 and TRBJ2-2; TRBD2 matches 10 bases. The sequence was collected from a male donor with ankylosing spondylitis. The sequencing input was blood, either unsorted or a sorted T cell fraction (not recorded which). CDR3 DNA: TGTGCCAGCACGGCGGGACTAGCGCCGACCGGGGAGCTGTTTTTT. Translated, it gives CASTAGLAPTGELFF.